The T cell receptor beta chain under discussion was sequenced for a study of OX40 agonist ivuxolimab in advanced cancers. As for the study in general: Patients were dosed intravenously with ivuxolimab at 0.01 to 10 mg/kg every 2 weeks. There were three patients with partial responses, one having hepatocellular carcinoma and two cutaneous melanoma. Study-wide findings and caveats: At 0.1 to 3.0 mg/kg and by week 6, CD4+ and CD8+ T cells in the blood had expanded clonally. What antigens the expanded peripheral T cells recognized was never established.

Trimming removed 0 bases from V and 3 bases from J, with 6 bases in between. The CDR3 is made up of 13 amino acids. From germline, CDR1 is SGHRS and CDR2 YFSETQ. Using immunoSEQ multiplex PCR, the repertoire was profiled, and TCRdb retains in-frame clones only, with some absent. The sample holds approximately 60,000 clones, roughly 80% seen once. In this sample, this clone turned up a few times. Its antigen is still unknown. The starting material was CD4+ or CD8+ T cells sorted from blood, obtained in a trial of the OX40 agonist ivuxolimab. The rearrangement uses TRBV5-1 and TRBJ1-2, with D unresolved. The TCR comes from an adult with an advanced solid tumor such as melanoma, head and neck, liver or kidney cancer. CDR3 in DNA: TGCGCCAGCAGCTTGGACAGAGACTATGGCTACACCTTC. Its protein product is CASSLDRDYGYTF.